These 25 T cell receptor beta chains were sequenced from one sample in a study of Ad26.COV2.S vaccination and SARS-CoV-2 variants (dated by TCRdb to the early 2020s). Per the publication, the treatment or condition label means: roughly 20 received Ad26.COV2.S at low or high dose, single or two shots; 5 received placebo; per-sample allocation not given. Repertoires of vaccine and placebo recipients were sequenced from samples collected on day 63 after the first injection. The library relied on the immunoSEQ multiplex PCR assay. TCRdb provides this immuneACCESS table in a form limited to in-frame rearrangements. Some clones are lacking; in checked studies, under half of them reflect an unresolved V gene, and why the rest are absent is not known. In all, the sample holds 450,000 to 550,000 clones, and about 88% of those were seen once. 1.5% to 2% of the sample is taken by the ten largest. The source material was peripheral blood, sampled in a trial of Ad26.COV2.S vaccine versus placebo. The receptors were gathered from a person between 18 and 65 years old who received the Ad26.COV2.S COVID-19 vaccine or a placebo.

The chain has TRBV7-9 and TRBJ2-2, with a possible D match to TRBD2 (5 bases). The CDR3 consists of 17 residues. Trimming took off 0 bases at V and 0 bases at J, with 11 bases between the two ends. Germline V gene data show CDR1 as SEHNR and CDR2 as FQNEAQ (reference sequence). CDR3 in amino acids: CASSLASGSTNTGELFF. DNA of the CDR3: TGTGCCAGCAGCTTAGCCTCGGGGAGCACGAACACCGGGGAGCTGTTTTTT.

This clone was picked up a small number of times. The chain carries TRBV11-2 and TRBJ1-3; D is undetermined. The V and J ends lost 7 bases and 0 bases respectively, with 10 bases between them. CDR1 SGHAT and CDR2 FQNNGV come from the germline V gene. The CDR3 consists of 14 residues. As DNA, the CDR3 is TGTGCCAGCACCACGTCAATCTCTGGAAACACCATATATTTT. This sequence encodes CASTTSISGNTIYF.

The gene calls are TRBV7-8 and TRBJ2-3; 14 bases fit TRBD2. Germline lookup yields CDR1 SGHVS and CDR2 FQNEAQ. The CDR3 is 19 amino acids. V shed 3 bases and J 3 bases; nucleotides not matched to a gene: 11. For the CDR3, the DNA is TGTGCCAGCAGCTTGTTGACGGGACTAGCGGGAGCGAAAACAGATACGCAGTATTTT. Amino acid sequence: CASSLLTGLAGAKTDTQYF. Full variable domain (rest looked up from reference TRBV7-8 and TRBJ2-3): GAGVSQSPRYKVAKRGQDVALRCDPISGHVSLFWYQQALGQGPEFLTYFQNEAQLDKSGLPSDRFFAERPEGSVSTLKIQRTQQEDSAVYLCASSLLTGLAGAKTDTQYFGPGTRLTVL.

The V gene is TRBV28, the J gene TRBJ1-4, with D possibly TRBD1 on 5 matching bases. The germline V gene has CDR1 MDHEN and CDR2 SYDVKM. CDR3 length: 16 amino acids. V was clipped by 0 bases and J by 2 bases, with 10 bases between them. CDR3 region: CASSLWGGATNEKLFF. DNA of the CDR3: TGTGCCAGCAGTTTATGGGGTGGGGCGACTAATGAAAAACTGTTTTTT.

The chain has TRBV5-1 and TRBJ1-1; possible D gene TRBD1, 5 bases. V gave up 4 bases and J gave up 0 bases, with 7 bases separating them. Germline V gene data show CDR1 as SGHRS and CDR2 as YFSETQ. The length of the CDR3 is 13 residues. The CDR3 here is CASSDRMNTEAFF. In nucleotides, the CDR3 is TGCGCCAGCAGCGACAGAATGAACACTGAAGCTTTCTTT.

This clone is a singleton in its sample. The V and J genes are TRBV5-4 and TRBJ1-2; tentatively, D is TRBD1 (5 bases). This CDR3 has 15 residues. Deletions cut 2 bases from V and 3 bases from J, with 14 bases between. Germline loops: CDR1 SGHNT, CDR2 YYREEE (reference sequence). The CDR3 sequence is CASSLGGEFDYGYTF. The CDR3 region has the DNA TGTGCCAGCAGCTTAGGAGGGGAATTCGACTATGGCTACACCTTC. Variable domain in full (rest from reference TRBV5-4 and TRBJ1-2): ETGVTQSPTHLIKTRGQQVTLRCSSQSGHNTVSWYQQALGQGPQFIFQYYREEENGRGNFPPRFSGLQFPNYSSELNVNALELDDSALYLCASSLGGEFDYGYTFGSGTRLTVV.

V is TRBV21-1 and J is TRBJ2-2; the tabulated D call, TRBD1, remains unverified against the DNA. TRBV21-1 is flagged as a pseudogene. The CDR3 is 16 amino acids. CDR3 nucleotide sequence: TGTGCCAGCAGCCCAAATGGGCAGGGGCGCACCGGGGAGCTGTTTTTT. Protein product: CASSPNGQGRTGELFF.

The V and J genes are TRBV2 and TRBJ2-1; 7 bases fit TRBD2. V shed 3 bases, J shed 4 bases, and the junction held 6 bases outside the gene matches. The CDR3 sequence is 15 residues long. The germline V gene encodes CDR1 SNHLY and CDR2 FYNNEI. As DNA, the CDR3 is TGTGCCAGCAGTGAGTCTAGCGGTTTTTACAATGAGCAGTTCTTC. Protein product: CASSESSGFYNEQFF.

The chain employs TRBV28 and TRBJ2-7, with D uncertain. Trimming stripped 3 bases from V and 2 bases from J, with 11 bases between. The CDR3 loop spans 14 amino acids. Germline V gene lookup returns CDR1 MDHEN and CDR2 SYDVKM. CDR3 in DNA: TGTGCCAGCAGTTTTGGTCTCGATCCCTACGAGCAGTACTTC. It is translated as CASSFGLDPYEQYF.

The CDR3 loop reads CASSPEGGNTIYF. The CDR3 DNA reads TGTGCCAGCAGCCCTGAGGGTGGAAACACCATATATTTT. The chain employs TRBV7-8 and TRBJ1-3; D remains unclear. The length of the CDR3 is 13 residues. Per germline, CDR1 SGHVS and CDR2 FQNEAQ. The V end lost 5 bases, the J end lost 3 bases, and 8 bases lay between the germline ends.

This sequence joins TRBV28 and TRBJ2-7; TRBD2 aligns across 7 bases. This CDR3 has 15 residues. Per the germline V gene, CDR1 is MDHEN and CDR2 is SYDVKM. Trimming cost V 5 bases and J 0 bases; bases outside gene matches: 7. As DNA, the CDR3 is TGTGCCAGCAGTCGGACTAGACAAATCTCCTACGAGCAGTACTTC. Translated: CASSRTRQISYEQYF. The complete variable domain, with remaining parts taken from reference TRBV28 and TRBJ2-7, reads DVKVTQSSRYLVKRTGEKVFLECVQDMDHENMFWYRQDPGLGLRLIYFSYDVKMKEKGDIPEGYSVSREKKERFSLILESASTNQTSMYLCASSRTRQISYEQYFGPGTRLTVT.

This clone was counted a single time. The V and J genes are TRBV6-5 and TRBJ2-1; 12 bases agree with TRBD2. Germline-derived CDR1 and CDR2 are MNHEY and SVGAGI. The CDR3 has 15 amino acids. The V and J ends lost 6 bases and 9 bases, in that order; junction bases with no gene match: 9. The CDR3 here is CASSSRLAGVGEQFF. In nucleotides, the CDR3 is TGTGCCAGCAGCTCTCGACTAGCGGGAGTCGGTGAGCAGTTCTTC.

The chain carries TRBV25-1 and TRBJ1-2, with D maybe TRBD1 (6 bases). This CDR3 region has 16 residues. V gave up 3 bases and J gave up 4 bases, with 18 bases separating them. In germline, CDR1 is MGHDK, CDR2 SYGVNS. Written as DNA, the CDR3 is TGTGCCAGCAGTGACCCAACCCGCGGGACATTCTATGGCTACACCTTC. Protein sequence: CASSDPTRGTFYGYTF.

The rearrangement joins TRBV28 to TRBJ1-3, with D unclear. This CDR3 region has 14 residues. Germline V gene lookup returns CDR1 MDHEN and CDR2 SYDVKM. Trimming took off 4 bases at V and 1 base at J, with 8 bases between the two ends. The DNA of the CDR3 is TGTGCCAGCAGTTCCTTTTCTTCTGGAAACACCATATATTTT. Protein: CASSSFSSGNTIYF.

This chain's CDR3 is CASSTGTASLNEKLFF. CDR3 sequence (DNA): TGTGCCAGCTCAACCGGGACAGCATCTCTTAATGAAAAACTGTTTTTT. The rearrangement links TRBV18 to TRBJ1-4, with TRBD1 matching 7 bases. The CDR3 spans 16 residues. Germline assignment: CDR1 KGHSH and CDR2 LQKENI. With 5 bases clipped from V and 4 bases from J, the junction kept 10 bases outside the gene matches.

The gene calls are TRBV29-1 and TRBJ1-2; no firm D call. Trimming cost V 6 bases and J 0 bases, with 11 bases left between them. The CDR3 consists of 13 residues. Germline CDR1 reads SQVTM; CDR2 reads ANQGSEA. The CDR3 reads CSVQRVANYGYTF. The CDR3 region has the DNA TGCAGCGTGCAAAGGGTAGCTAACTATGGCTACACCTTC.

The chain uses TRBV5-1 and TRBJ2-3; D not certain. From germline, CDR1 is SGHRS and CDR2 YFSETQ. CDR3 size: 12 residues. Between the trimmed V and J ends, which lost 0 bases and 6 bases, there was a span of 5 bases. CDR3 coding DNA: TGCGCCAGCAGCTTGGCCTGGGATACGCAGTATTTT. It encodes CASSLAWDTQYF.

This sequence joins TRBV19 and TRBJ2-1; 11 bases line up with TRBD2. The length of the CDR3 is 15 residues. With V trimmed by 2 bases and J by 5 bases, 2 bases remained unmatched. Per the germline V gene, CDR1 is LNHDA and CDR2 is SQIVND (reference sequence). The CDR3 here is CASSIILAGDNEQFF. DNA of the CDR3: TGTGCCAGTAGTATAATACTAGCGGGAGACAATGAGCAGTTCTTC.

V usage is TRBV10-3 and J usage is TRBJ2-3, with TRBD1 matching over 11 bases. Germline values: CDR1 ENHRY, CDR2 SYGVKD. The CDR3 totals 15 residues. V gave up 3 bases and J gave up 6 bases; unmatched junction bases: 5. Here the CDR3 DNA reads TGTGCCATCAGTGACCCCGGACAGGGGGCCGATACGCAGTATTTT. Its translation is CAISDPGQGADTQYF.

The chain has TRBV11-2 and TRBJ1-2, with a possible D match to TRBD1 (5 bases). The germline gives CDR1 SGHAT, CDR2 FQNNGV. Trimming cost V 0 bases and J 6 bases, with 14 bases left between them. This CDR3 is built from 15 residues. CDR3 amino acids: CASSLEWRGPDGYTF. Here the CDR3 DNA reads TGTGCCAGCAGCTTAGAATGGCGGGGCCCAGATGGCTACACCTTC.

The gene calls are TRBV9 and TRBJ2-7, with TRBD2 as a possible D gene (6 bases). Trimming took 3 bases from V and 4 from J, leaving 14 bases between them. Germline V lookup: CDR1 SGDLS, CDR2 YYNGEE. The CDR3 covers 14 residues. The CDR3 sequence is CASSGTGTPYEQYF. The CDR3 region has the DNA TGTGCCAGCAGCGGAACCGGGACTCCTTACGAGCAGTACTTC.

The rearrangement joins TRBV30 to TRBJ2-7; 8 bases are a match to TRBD1. Unmatched junction bases numbered 6, after V lost 8 bases and J lost 6 bases. Germline CDR1 and CDR2: GTSNPN and SVGIG (reference sequence). This CDR3 region has 11 residues. CDR3 coding DNA: TGTGCCGGAAGGACAGGGTTCGAGCAGTACTTC. Its translation is CAGRTGFEQYF.

V is TRBV2 and J is TRBJ1-3; D unclear. Trimming left V 0 bases short and J 0 bases short, with 12 bases between. The CDR3 runs 17 residues. Germline CDR1 is SNHLY and CDR2 is FYNNEI. DNA for the CDR3: TGTGCCAGCAGTGAAGCGCGGTGGGGAAGCTCTGGAAACACCATATATTTT. Protein: CASSEARWGSSGNTIYF.

The chain carries TRBV6-2 or TRBV6-3 and TRBJ2-1; D remains unclear. The CDR3 has 13 residues. Germline-derived CDR1 and CDR2 are MNHEY and SVGEGT. The V end was cut by 6 bases, the J end by 7 bases, with 13 bases between. The CDR3 nucleotides read TGTGCCAGCAGCAGGATGTTAGGTAATGAGCAGTTCTTC. The encoded protein is CASSRMLGNEQFF.

The chain couples TRBV6-2 or TRBV6-3 to TRBJ1-4, with TRBD1 as a possible D gene (5 bases). The CDR3 runs 15 residues. CDR1 is MNHEY and CDR2 is SVGEGT in the germline V gene. Trimming took off 5 bases at V and 5 bases at J, with 15 bases between the two ends. For the CDR3, the DNA is TGTGCCAGCAGTAGGGCCCGGGACGGAAATGAAAAACTGTTTTTT. The encoded protein is CASSRARDGNEKLFF.